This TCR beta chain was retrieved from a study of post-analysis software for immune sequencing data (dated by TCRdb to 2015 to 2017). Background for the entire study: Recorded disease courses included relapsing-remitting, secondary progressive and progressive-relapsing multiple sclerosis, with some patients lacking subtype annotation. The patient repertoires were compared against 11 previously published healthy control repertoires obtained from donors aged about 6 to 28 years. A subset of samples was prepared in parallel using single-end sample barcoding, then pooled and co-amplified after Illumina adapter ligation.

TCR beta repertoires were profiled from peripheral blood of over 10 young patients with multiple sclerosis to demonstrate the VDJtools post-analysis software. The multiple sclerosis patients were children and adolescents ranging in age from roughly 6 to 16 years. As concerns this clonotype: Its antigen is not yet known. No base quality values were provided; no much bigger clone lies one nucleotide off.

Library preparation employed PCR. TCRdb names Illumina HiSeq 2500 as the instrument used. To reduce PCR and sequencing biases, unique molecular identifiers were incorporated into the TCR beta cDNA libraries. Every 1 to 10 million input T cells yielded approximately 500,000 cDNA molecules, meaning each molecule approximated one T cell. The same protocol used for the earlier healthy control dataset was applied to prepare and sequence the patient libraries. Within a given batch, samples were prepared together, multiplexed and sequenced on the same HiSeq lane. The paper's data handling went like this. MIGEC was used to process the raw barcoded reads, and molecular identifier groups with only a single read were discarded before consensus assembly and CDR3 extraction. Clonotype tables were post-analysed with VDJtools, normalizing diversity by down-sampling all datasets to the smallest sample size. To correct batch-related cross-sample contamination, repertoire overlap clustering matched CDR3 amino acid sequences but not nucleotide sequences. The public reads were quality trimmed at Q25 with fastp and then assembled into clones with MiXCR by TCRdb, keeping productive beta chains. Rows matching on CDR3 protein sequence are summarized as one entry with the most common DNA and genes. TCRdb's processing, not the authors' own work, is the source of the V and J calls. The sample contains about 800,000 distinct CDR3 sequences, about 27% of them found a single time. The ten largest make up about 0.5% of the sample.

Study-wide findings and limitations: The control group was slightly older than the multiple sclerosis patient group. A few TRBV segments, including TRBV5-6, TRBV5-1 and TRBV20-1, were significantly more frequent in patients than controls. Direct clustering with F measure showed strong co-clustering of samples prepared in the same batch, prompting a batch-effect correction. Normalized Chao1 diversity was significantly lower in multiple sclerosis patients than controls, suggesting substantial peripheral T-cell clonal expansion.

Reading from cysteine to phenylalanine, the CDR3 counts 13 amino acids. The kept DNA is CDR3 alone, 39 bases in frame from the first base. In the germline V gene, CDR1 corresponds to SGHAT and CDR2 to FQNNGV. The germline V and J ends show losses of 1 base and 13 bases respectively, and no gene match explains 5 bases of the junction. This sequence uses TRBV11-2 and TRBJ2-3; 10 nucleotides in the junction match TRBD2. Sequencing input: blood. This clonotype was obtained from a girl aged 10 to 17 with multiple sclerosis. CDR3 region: CASSLALAGDEYF. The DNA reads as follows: TGTGCCAGCAGCTTAGCTCTAGCGGGAGATGAGTATTTT.